This record covers a single TCR beta chain. In the source study's methods: Amplification with reference gene primers provided the estimates of nucleated cell counts. Sequencing was performed with immunoSEQ multiplex PCR; in TCRdb, only in-frame clones are kept and a portion is missing. V, J and clone size reflect that table, while D and trimming were determined from the DNA. The sample shows about 440,000 clones, roughly 87% of them seen only once. The data originate from a study of blood T cell repertoires in COVID-19. Study at large: The analysed material was cDNA or gDNA that came from T cells, B-cell-depleted T cells, or PBMCs.

Participants' reported clinical history set cohort assignment. Sequenced material: PBMCs or T cells enriched from blood (not recorded which). The origin of this receptor is a woman under 30 with acute COVID-19.

In DNA form, the CDR3 reads TGTGCCAGCACCACACAGGGGTCGCGGAATTCACCCCTCCACTTT. It encodes CASTTQGSRNSPLHF. The V gene is TRBV2, the J gene TRBJ1-6; the match to TRBD1 covers 7 bases. The CDR3 length is 15 residues. In germline, CDR1 is SNHLY, CDR2 FYNNEI. V lost 7 bases and J lost 7; bases outside the gene matches: 10.